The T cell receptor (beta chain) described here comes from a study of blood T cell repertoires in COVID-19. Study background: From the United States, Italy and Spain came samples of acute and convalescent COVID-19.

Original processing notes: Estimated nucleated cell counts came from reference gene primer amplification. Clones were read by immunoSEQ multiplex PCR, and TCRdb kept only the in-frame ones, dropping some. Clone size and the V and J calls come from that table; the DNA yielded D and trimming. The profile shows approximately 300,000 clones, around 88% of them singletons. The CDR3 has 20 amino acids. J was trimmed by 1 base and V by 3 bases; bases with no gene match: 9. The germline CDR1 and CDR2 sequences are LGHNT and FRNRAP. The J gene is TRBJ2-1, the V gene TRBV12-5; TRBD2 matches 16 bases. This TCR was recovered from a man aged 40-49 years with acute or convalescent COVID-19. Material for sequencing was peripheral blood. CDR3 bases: TGTGCTAGTGGTTTCCCACCGGGGACTAGCGGGGGGGATTCCTACAATGAGCAGTTCTTC. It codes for CASGFPPGTSGGDSYNEQFF.